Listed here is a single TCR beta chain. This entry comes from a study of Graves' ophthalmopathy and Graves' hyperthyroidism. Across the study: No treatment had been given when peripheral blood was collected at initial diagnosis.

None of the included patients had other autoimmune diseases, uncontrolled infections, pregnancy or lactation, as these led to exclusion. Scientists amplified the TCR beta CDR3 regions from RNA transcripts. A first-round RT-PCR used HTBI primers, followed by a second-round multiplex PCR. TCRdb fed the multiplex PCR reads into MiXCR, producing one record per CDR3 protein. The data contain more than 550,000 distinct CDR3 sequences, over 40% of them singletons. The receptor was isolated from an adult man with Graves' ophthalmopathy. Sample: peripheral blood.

In nucleotides, the CDR3 is TGTGCCAGCAGTTCCCCCTACAGGGGCGAGCAGTACTTC. This sequence encodes CASSSPYRGEQYF. The V and J genes are TRBV6-6 and TRBJ2-7, with TRBD1 identical over 7 bases. Germline V lookup: CDR1 MNHNY, CDR2 SVGAGI (reference sequence). CDR3 length: 13 amino acids. V lost 4 bases to trimming and J lost 6 bases; unmatched junction nucleotides: 6.